These 5 T cell receptor beta chains were all obtained from the same sample, sequenced in a study of radiotherapy plus CTLA-4 blockade in lung cancer. The table came from immunoSEQ multiplex PCR; TCRdb's copy has only in-frame clones and leaves some out. Of 34,000 or so clones in the sample, 60% to 85% were seen once. The specimen was peripheral blood, collected from a patient treated with radiotherapy plus ipilimumab. The receptors stem from a human donor with non-small cell lung cancer that progressed on radiotherapy plus ipilimumab.

The chain recombines TRBV9 with TRBJ1-4, with D possibly matching TRBD1 (5 bases). Trimming removed 3 bases at V and 7 bases at J, with 13 bases between. Per germline, CDR1 SGDLS and CDR2 YYNGEE. CDR3 length: 14 amino acids. The chain's CDR3 is CASSGPGGGEKLFF. CDR3 coding DNA: TGTGCCAGCAGCGGGCCGGGGGGAGGTGAAAAACTGTTTTTT.

This clone was seen only a few times. The chain is built from TRBV6-1 and TRBJ1-5, with D tentatively TRBD1 (5 bases). The CDR3 sequence is 14 residues long. V lost 6 bases and J lost 4, with 13 bases in between. CDR1 is MNHNS and CDR2 is SASEGT in the germline V gene. The CDR3 protein is CASRHRGLNQPQHF. CDR3 nucleotide sequence: TGTGCCAGCAGACACCGGGGACTAAATCAGCCCCAGCATTTT.

The J gene is TRBJ1-1, the V gene TRBV5-4; D might be TRBD1 (5 bases). V lost 2 bases, J lost 5 bases, and 10 bases lay in between. Germline V CDR1 and CDR2: SGHNT, YYREEE (reference sequence). The CDR3 is 13 residues long. The CDR3 nucleotides read TGTGCCAGCAGCTTCACAAGGGGTACTGAAGCTTTCTTT. It codes for CASSFTRGTEAFF.

The chain joins TRBV5-5 to TRBJ2-7, with D perhaps TRBD2 (5 bases). The CDR3 has 15 amino acids. Germline V gene lookup returns CDR1 SGHKS and CDR2 YYEKEE (reference sequence). The V end lost 3 bases, the J end lost 5 bases, and 18 bases lay between the germline ends. CDR3 loop: CASSSLSGRLNEQYF. The CDR3 region has the DNA TGTGCCAGCAGCTCCTTAAGTGGGAGACTCAACGAGCAGTACTTC.

CDR3 region: CASSERTANYGYTF. The DNA for the CDR3 is TGTGCCAGCAGTGAAAGGACAGCCAACTATGGCTACACCTTC. This sequence joins TRBV2 and TRBJ1-2, with D perhaps matching TRBD1 (6 bases). The CDR3 runs to 14 residues. The germline CDR1 and CDR2 sequences are SNHLY and FYNNEI. Between the trimmed V and J ends, which lost 2 bases and 2 bases, there was a span of 9 bases.